Given below is one T cell receptor beta chain in context. TCRdb itself ran the 5' RACE reads through MiXCR, one entry per CDR3 protein. The repertoire holds tens of thousands of distinct CDR3 sequences, with 14% to 15% as singletons. This sample is drawn from a study of T cells of healthy individuals. Germline CDR1 SGHRS, CDR2 YFSETQ. This CDR3 spans 15 amino acids. The V end lost 3 bases, the J end lost 0 bases, and 11 bases lay between the germline ends. The receptor comes from a human donor in good health. The chain carries TRBV5-1 and TRBJ2-3; TRBD2 is a possible D gene (6 bases). The CDR3 DNA is TGCGCCAGCAGCTACCACGGGAGAAGCACAGATACGCAGTATTTT. Translating gives CASSYHGRSTDTQYF.